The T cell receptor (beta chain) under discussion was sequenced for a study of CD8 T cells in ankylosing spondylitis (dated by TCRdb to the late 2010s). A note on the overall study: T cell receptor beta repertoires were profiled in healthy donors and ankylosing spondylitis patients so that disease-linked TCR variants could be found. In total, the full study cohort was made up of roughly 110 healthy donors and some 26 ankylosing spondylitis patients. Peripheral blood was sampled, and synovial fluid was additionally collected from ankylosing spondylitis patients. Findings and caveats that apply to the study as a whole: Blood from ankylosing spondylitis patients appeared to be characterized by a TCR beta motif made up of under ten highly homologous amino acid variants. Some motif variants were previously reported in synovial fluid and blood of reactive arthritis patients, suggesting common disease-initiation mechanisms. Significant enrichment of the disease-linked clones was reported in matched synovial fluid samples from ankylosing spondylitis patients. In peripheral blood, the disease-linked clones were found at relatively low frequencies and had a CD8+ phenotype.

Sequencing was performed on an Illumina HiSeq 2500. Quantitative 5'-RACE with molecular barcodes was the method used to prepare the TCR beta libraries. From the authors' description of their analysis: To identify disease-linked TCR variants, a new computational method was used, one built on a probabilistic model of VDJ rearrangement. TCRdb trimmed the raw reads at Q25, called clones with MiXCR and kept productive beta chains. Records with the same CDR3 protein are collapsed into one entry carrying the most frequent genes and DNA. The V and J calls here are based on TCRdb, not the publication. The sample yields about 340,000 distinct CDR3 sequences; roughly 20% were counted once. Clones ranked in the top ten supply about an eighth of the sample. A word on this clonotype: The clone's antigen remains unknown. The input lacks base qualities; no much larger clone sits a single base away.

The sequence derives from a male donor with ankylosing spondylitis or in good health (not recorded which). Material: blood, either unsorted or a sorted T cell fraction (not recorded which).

The bases read TGTGCCAGCAGTGAGTATCAGCCCCAGCATTTT. Translated, this is CASSEYQPQHF. The V gene is TRBV6-1 and the J gene is TRBJ1-5, with an unclear D gene assignment. Reading the germline V gene gives CDR1 MNHNS and CDR2 SASEGT. V sheds 3 bases and J sheds 5 bases, leaving 2 bases between their ends. From its cysteine to its phenylalanine, the CDR3 spans 11 amino acids. The kept DNA is CDR3 alone, 33 bases in frame from the first base.